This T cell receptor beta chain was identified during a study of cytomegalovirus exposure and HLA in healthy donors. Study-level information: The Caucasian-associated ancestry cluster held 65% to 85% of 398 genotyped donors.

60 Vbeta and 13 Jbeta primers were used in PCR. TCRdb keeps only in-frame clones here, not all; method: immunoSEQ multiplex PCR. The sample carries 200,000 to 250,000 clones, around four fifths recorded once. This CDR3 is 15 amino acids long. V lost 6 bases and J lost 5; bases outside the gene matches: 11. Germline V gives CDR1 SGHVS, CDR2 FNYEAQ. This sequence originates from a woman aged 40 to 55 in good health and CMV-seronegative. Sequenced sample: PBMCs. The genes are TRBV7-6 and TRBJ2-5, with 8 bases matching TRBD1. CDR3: CASSFRTGIHETQYF. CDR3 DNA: TGTGCCAGCAGTTTCAGGACAGGGATCCACGAGACCCAGTACTTC.